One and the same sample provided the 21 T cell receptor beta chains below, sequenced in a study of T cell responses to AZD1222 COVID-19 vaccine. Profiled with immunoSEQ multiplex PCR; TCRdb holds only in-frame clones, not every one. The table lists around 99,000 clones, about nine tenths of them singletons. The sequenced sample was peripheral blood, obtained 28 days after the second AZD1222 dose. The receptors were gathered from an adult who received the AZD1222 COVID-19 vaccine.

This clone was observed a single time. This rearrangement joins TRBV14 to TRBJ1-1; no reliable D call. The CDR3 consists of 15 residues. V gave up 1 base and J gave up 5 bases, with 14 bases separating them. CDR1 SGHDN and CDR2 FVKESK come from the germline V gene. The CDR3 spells CASSQGPGSRTEAFF. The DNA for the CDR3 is TGTGCCAGCAGCCAAGGGCCTGGGTCTCGGACTGAAGCTTTCTTT.

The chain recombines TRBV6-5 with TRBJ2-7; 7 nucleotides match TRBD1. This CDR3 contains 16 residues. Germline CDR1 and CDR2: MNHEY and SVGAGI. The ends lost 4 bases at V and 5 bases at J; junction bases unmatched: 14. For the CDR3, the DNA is TGTGCCAGCAGTTCGTCCATAGGGGGCTTCGGTGACGAGCAGTACTTC. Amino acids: CASSSSIGGFGDEQYF.

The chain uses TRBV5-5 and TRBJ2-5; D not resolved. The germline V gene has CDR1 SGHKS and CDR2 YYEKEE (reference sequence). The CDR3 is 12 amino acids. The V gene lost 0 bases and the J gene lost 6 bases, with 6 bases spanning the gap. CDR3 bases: TGTGCCAGCAGCTTGGACGGCCAGACCCAGTACTTC. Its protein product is CASSLDGQTQYF.

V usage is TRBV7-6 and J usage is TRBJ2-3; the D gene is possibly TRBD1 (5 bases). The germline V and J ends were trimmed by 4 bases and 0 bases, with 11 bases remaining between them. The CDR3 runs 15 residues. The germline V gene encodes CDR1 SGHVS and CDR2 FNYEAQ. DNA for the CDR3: TGTGCCAGCAGCTCGACAGATACTAGCACAGATACGCAGTATTTT. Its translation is CASSSTDTSTDTQYF.

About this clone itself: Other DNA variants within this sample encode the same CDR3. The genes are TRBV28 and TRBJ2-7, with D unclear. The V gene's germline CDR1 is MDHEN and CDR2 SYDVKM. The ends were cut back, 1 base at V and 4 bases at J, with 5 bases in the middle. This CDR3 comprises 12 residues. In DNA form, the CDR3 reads TGTGCCAGCAGTTTATCAGGTTACGAGCAGTACTTC. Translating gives CASSLSGYEQYF.

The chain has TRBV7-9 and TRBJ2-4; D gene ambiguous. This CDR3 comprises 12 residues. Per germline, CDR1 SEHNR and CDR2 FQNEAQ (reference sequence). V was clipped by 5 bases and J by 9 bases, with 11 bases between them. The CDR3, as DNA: TGTGCCAGCAGCCCTCTTCACCCCATTCAGTACTTC. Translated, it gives CASSPLHPIQYF.

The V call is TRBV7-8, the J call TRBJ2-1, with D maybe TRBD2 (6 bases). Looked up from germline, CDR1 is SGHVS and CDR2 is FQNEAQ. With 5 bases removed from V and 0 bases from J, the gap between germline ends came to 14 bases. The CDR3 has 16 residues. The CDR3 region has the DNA TGTGCCAGCAGCCTAGTTGACGGGAGCTCCTACAATGAGCAGTTCTTC. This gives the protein CASSLVDGSSYNEQFF.

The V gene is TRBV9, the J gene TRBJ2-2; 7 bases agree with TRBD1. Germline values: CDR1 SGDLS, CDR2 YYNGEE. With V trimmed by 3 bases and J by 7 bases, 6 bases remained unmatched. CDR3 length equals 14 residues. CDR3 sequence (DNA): TGTGCCAGCAGCGGACAGGGCCTAATCGGGGAGCTGTTTTTT. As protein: CASSGQGLIGELFF.

Here the CDR3 reads CASSAGEGLAWTHQETQYF. The CDR3 DNA reads as TGTGCCAGCAGTGCAGGGGAGGGGCTGGCATGGACTCACCAAGAGACCCAGTACTTC. The J gene is TRBJ2-5, the V gene TRBV6-1; weak D call: TRBD2 (7 bases). V was trimmed by 4 bases and J by 0 bases, leaving 24 bases between them. Looked up from germline, CDR1 is MNHNS and CDR2 is SASEGT. The CDR3 is 19 residues long.

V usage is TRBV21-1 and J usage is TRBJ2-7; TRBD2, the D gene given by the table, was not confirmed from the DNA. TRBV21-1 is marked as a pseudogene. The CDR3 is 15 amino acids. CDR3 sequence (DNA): TGTGCCAGCAGCCAAGAGGAGACGGAGGGCTACGAGCAGTACTTC. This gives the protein CASSQEETEGYEQYF.

The CDR3 reads CASSLMSYEQYF. DNA of the CDR3: TGTGCCAGCAGCTTAATGAGTTACGAGCAGTACTTC. V is TRBV7-2 and J is TRBJ2-7, with D uncertain. Germline CDR1 reads SGHTA; CDR2 reads FQGNSA. The V and J ends lost 2 bases and 4 bases respectively, with 6 bases between them. CDR3 size: 12 residues.

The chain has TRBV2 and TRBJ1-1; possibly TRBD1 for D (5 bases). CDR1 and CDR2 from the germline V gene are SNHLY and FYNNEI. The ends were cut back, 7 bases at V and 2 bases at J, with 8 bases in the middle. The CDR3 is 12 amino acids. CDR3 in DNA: TGTGCCAGCAACGGACACAACACTGAAGCTTTCTTT. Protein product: CASNGHNTEAFF.

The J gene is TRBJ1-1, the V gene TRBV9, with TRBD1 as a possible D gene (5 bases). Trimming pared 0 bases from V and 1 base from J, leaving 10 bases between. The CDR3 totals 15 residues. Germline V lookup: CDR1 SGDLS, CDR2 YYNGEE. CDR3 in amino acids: CASSVGGTGNTEAFF. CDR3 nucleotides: TGTGCCAGCAGCGTAGGAGGGACGGGGAACACTGAAGCTTTCTTT.

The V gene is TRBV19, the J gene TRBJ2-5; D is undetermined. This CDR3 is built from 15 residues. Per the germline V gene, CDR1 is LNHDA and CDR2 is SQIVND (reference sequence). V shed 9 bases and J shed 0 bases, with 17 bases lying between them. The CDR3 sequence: CASISYVLYQETQYF. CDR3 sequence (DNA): TGTGCCAGCATTTCATACGTCCTGTACCAAGAGACCCAGTACTTC.

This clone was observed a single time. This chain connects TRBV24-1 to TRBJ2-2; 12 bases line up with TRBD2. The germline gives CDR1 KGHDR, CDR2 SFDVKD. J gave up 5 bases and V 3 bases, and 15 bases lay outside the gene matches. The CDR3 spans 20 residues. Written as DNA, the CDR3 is TGTGCCACCAGTGATCGATACACTCTAGCGGGAGGGTCGCGTACCGGGGAGCTGTTTTTT. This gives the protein CATSDRYTLAGGSRTGELFF.

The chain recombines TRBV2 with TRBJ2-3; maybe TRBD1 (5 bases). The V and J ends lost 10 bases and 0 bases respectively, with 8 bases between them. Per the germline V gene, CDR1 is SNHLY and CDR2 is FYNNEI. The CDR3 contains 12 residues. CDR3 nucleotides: TGTGCCACCCACAGGAGCACAGATACGCAGTATTTT. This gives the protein CATHRSTDTQYF.

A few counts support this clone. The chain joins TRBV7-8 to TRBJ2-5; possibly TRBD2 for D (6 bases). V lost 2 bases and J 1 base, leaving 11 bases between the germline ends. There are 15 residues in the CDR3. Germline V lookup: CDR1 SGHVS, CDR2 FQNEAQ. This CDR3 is CASSLPRTTQETQYF. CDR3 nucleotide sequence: TGTGCCAGCAGCTTACCCCGGACTACCCAAGAGACCCAGTACTTC.

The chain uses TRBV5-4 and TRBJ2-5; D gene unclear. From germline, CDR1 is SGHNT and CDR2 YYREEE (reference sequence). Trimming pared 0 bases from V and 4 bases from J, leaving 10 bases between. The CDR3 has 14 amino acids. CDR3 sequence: CASSLEQPGETQYF. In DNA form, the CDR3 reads TGTGCCAGCAGCTTGGAACAGCCCGGAGAGACCCAGTACTTC.

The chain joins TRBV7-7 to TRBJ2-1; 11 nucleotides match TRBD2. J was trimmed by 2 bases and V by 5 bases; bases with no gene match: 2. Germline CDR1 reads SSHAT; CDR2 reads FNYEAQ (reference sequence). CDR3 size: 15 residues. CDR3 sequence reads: CASSPSGRTYNEQFF. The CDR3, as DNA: TGTGCCAGCAGCCCTAGCGGGAGGACCTACAATGAGCAGTTCTTC.

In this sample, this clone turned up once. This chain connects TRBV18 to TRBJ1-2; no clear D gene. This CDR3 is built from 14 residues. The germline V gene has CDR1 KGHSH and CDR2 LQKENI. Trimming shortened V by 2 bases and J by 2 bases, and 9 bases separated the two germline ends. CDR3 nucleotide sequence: TGTGCCAGCTCACCATCGGCAGGAAACTATGGCTACACCTTC. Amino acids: CASSPSAGNYGYTF. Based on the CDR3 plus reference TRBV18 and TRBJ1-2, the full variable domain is NAGVMQNPRHLVRRRGQEARLRCSPMKGHSHVYWYRQLPEEGLKFMVYLQKENIIDESGMPKERFSAEFPKEGPSILRIQQVVRGDSAAYFCASSPSAGNYGYTFGSGTRLTVV.

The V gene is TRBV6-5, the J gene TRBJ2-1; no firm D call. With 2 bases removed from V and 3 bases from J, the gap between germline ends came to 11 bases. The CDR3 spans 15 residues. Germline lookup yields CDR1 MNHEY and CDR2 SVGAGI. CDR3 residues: CASSYNSADYNEQFF. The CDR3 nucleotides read TGTGCCAGCAGTTACAACTCGGCAGACTACAATGAGCAGTTCTTC.